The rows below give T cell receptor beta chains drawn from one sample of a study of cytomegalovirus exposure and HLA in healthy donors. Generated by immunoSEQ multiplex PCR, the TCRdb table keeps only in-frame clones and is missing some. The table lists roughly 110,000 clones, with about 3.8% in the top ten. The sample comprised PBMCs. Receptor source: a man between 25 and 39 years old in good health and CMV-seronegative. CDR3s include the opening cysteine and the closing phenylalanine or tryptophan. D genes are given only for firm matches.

cdr3_aa: CASRNEGGTEAFF
cdr3_nt: TGCGCCAGCCGGAATGAGGGGGGGACTGAAGCTTTCTTT
d_call: .
v_call: TRBV5-1
j_call: TRBJ1-1

cdr3_aa: CASSGSSGANVLTF
cdr3_nt: TGTGCCAGCAGCGGGAGCTCTGGGGCCAACGTCCTGACTTTC
d_call: .
v_call: TRBV7-9
j_call: TRBJ2-6

cdr3_aa: CASSYSWQGNTEAFF
cdr3_nt: TGTGCCAGCAGTTACTCGTGGCAGGGGAACACTGAAGCTTTCTTT
d_call: .
v_call: TRBV6-5
j_call: TRBJ1-1

cdr3_aa: CASSQWGGAFEQYF
cdr3_nt: TGTGCCAGCAGCCAATGGGGGGGGGCGTTCGAGCAGTACTTC
d_call: .
v_call: TRBV4-2
j_call: TRBJ2-7

cdr3_aa: CASSARQGNAGELFF
cdr3_nt: TGTGCCAGCAGCGCCCGACAGGGGAATGCCGGGGAGCTGTTTTTT
d_call: TRBD1
v_call: TRBV9
j_call: TRBJ2-2

cdr3_aa: CASSQGRSRGGSSTDTQYF
cdr3_nt: TGTGCCAGCAGCCAGGGTAGGAGTCGCGGGGGGTCTAGCACAGATACGCAGTATTTT
d_call: TRBD2
v_call: TRBV4-2
j_call: TRBJ2-3

cdr3_aa: CASSGGVGYEQYF
cdr3_nt: TGTGCCAGCAGCGGAGGTGTGGGGTACGAGCAGTACTTC
d_call: .
v_call: TRBV7-2
j_call: TRBJ2-7

cdr3_aa: CASSLGDRGSYEQYF
cdr3_nt: TGTGCCAGCAGCTTAGGGGACAGGGGTTCCTACGAGCAGTACTTC
d_call: TRBD1
v_call: TRBV5-7
j_call: TRBJ2-7

cdr3_aa: CASSLLASNYGYTF
cdr3_nt: TGCGCCAGCAGCCTGCTAGCGAGTAACTATGGCTACACCTTC
d_call: .
v_call: TRBV4-3
j_call: TRBJ1-2

cdr3_aa: CASSVVSGRGLNTGELFF
cdr3_nt: TGTGCCAGCAGCGTAGTTTCCGGAAGGGGGTTGAACACCGGGGAGCTGTTTTTT
d_call: .
v_call: TRBV9
j_call: TRBJ2-2

cdr3_aa: CASTRESSYNEQFF
cdr3_nt: TGTGCCAGCACCCGGGAAAGCTCCTACAATGAGCAGTTCTTC
d_call: .
v_call: TRBV6-1
j_call: TRBJ2-1

cdr3_aa: CASSTGGAGDTQYF
cdr3_nt: TGTGCCAGCAGCACCGGGGGGGCTGGAGATACGCAGTATTTT
d_call: TRBD2
v_call: TRBV6-1
j_call: TRBJ2-3

cdr3_aa: CASSFGDEKLFF
cdr3_nt: TGTGCCAGTAGCTTCGGTGATGAAAAACTGTTTTTT
d_call: .
v_call: TRBV7-9
j_call: TRBJ1-4

cdr3_aa: CASSIDRALYEQYF
cdr3_nt: TGTGCCAGCAGCATCGACAGGGCGCTCTACGAGCAGTACTTC
d_call: TRBD1
v_call: TRBV7-9
j_call: TRBJ2-7

cdr3_aa: CASSSHGGFTDTQYF
cdr3_nt: TGTGCCAGCAGCTCCCACGGGGGGTTCACAGATACGCAGTATTTT
d_call: TRBD2
v_call: TRBV9
j_call: TRBJ2-3

cdr3_aa: CASSLVGGYEQYF
cdr3_nt: TGTGCCAGCAGCTTAGTCGGGGGCTACGAGCAGTACTTC
d_call: .
v_call: TRBV11-2
j_call: TRBJ2-7

cdr3_aa: CASTPLGTGENIQYF
cdr3_nt: TGCGCCAGCACCCCCTTGGGGACAGGGGAAAACATTCAGTACTTC
d_call: TRBD1
v_call: TRBV5-1
j_call: TRBJ2-4

cdr3_aa: CASSPGGGRGNTIYF
cdr3_nt: TGTGCCAGCAGCCCTGGCGGGGGGCGTGGAAACACCATATATTTT
d_call: .
v_call: TRBV6-5
j_call: TRBJ1-3

cdr3_aa: CAIKPDRGIFEQYF
cdr3_nt: TGTGCCATCAAACCGGACAGGGGAATTTTCGAGCAGTACTTC
d_call: TRBD1
v_call: TRBV10-3
j_call: TRBJ2-7

cdr3_aa: CASGTSSVKEQFF
cdr3_nt: TGTGCCAGCGGGACTAGTTCAGTGAAGGAGCAGTTCTTC
d_call: TRBD2
v_call: TRBV6-6
j_call: TRBJ2-1

cdr3_aa: CASSLDGGSQETQYF
cdr3_nt: TGTGCCAGCAGCTTAGATGGCGGCAGCCAAGAGACCCAGTACTTC
d_call: .
v_call: TRBV11-3
j_call: TRBJ2-5

cdr3_aa: CASSPWTGLGTEAFF
cdr3_nt: TGCGCCAGCAGCCCTTGGACAGGGCTGGGCACTGAAGCTTTCTTT
d_call: TRBD1
v_call: TRBV5-1
j_call: TRBJ1-1

cdr3_aa: CASSVAAFAGKGNTIYF
cdr3_nt: TGTGCCAGCAGCGTAGCCGCTTTCGCAGGGAAGGGAAACACCATATATTTT
d_call: .
v_call: TRBV9
j_call: TRBJ1-3

cdr3_aa: CASSTRQDEKLFF
cdr3_nt: TGTGCCAGCAGCACTAGACAGGATGAAAAACTGTTTTTT
d_call: .
v_call: TRBV21-1
j_call: TRBJ1-4

cdr3_aa: CASSPPSVNEQFF
cdr3_nt: TGTGCCAGCTCACCACCGTCGGTCAATGAGCAGTTCTTC
d_call: .
v_call: TRBV18
j_call: TRBJ2-1

cdr3_aa: CASTRDSYGYTF
cdr3_nt: TGTGCCAGCACCCGGGACAGCTATGGCTACACCTTC
d_call: TRBD1
v_call: TRBV25-1
j_call: TRBJ1-2

cdr3_aa: CASSPSGTGRGEQYF
cdr3_nt: TGTGCCAGCTCACCGTCCGGGACAGGTCGAGGGGAGCAGTACTTC
d_call: TRBD1
v_call: TRBV18
j_call: TRBJ2-7

cdr3_aa: CASSRPGGGASQQYF
cdr3_nt: TGTGCCAGCAGCCGCCCTGGCGGGGGGGCCTCGCAGCAGTACTTC
d_call: TRBD2
v_call: TRBV7-9
j_call: TRBJ2-7

cdr3_aa: CASRGQGGGTQYF
cdr3_nt: TGTGCCAGCCGGGGACAGGGAGGGGGTACGCAGTATTTT
d_call: TRBD1
v_call: TRBV2
j_call: TRBJ2-3

cdr3_aa: CASSDFTRGGYGYTF
cdr3_nt: TGTGCCAGCAGCGACTTTACCCGGGGGGGTTATGGCTACACCTTC
d_call: .
v_call: TRBV5-4
j_call: TRBJ1-2

cdr3_aa: CASSTGIRTDTQYF
cdr3_nt: TGTGCCAGCTCGACCGGGATCCGCACAGATACGCAGTATTTT
d_call: .
v_call: TRBV6-5
j_call: TRBJ2-3

cdr3_aa: CASSQPQEGNTEAFF
cdr3_nt: TGCGCCAGCAGCCAACCGCAGGAGGGGAACACTGAAGCTTTCTTT
d_call: .
v_call: TRBV4-1
j_call: TRBJ1-1

cdr3_aa: CASSVQRGQETQYF
cdr3_nt: TGTGCCAGCAGCGTCCAGCGGGGGCAAGAGACCCAGTACTTC
d_call: TRBD2
v_call: TRBV5-4
j_call: TRBJ2-5

cdr3_aa: CASSWTGGAGYGYTF
cdr3_nt: TGTGCCAGCAGTTGGACAGGGGGCGCGGGCTATGGCTACACCTTC
d_call: TRBD1
v_call: TRBV27
j_call: TRBJ1-2

cdr3_aa: CASSTGQGPSPLHF
cdr3_nt: TGTGCCAGCAGTACGGGACAGGGCCCTTCACCCCTCCACTTT
d_call: TRBD1
v_call: TRBV2
j_call: TRBJ1-6

cdr3_aa: CASSLEPTGIAEAFF
cdr3_nt: TGCGCCAGCAGCTTGGAACCTACAGGGATAGCTGAAGCTTTCTTT
d_call: .
v_call: TRBV5-1
j_call: TRBJ1-1